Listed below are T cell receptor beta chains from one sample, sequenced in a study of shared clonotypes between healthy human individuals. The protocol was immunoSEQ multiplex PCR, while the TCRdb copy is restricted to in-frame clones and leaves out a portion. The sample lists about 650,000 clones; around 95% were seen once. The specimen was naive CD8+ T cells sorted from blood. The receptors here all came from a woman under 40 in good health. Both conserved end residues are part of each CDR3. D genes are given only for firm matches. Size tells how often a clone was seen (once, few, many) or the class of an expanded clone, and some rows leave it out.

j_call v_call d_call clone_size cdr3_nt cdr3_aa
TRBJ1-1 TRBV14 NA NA TGTGCCAGCAGCCAATTAGCAGGGTTTGAGGACACTGAAGCTTTCTTT CASSQLAGFEDTEAFF
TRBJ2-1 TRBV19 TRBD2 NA TGTGCCAGTAGTCCGACCCGGACTAGCGGGAGCTCCTACAATGAGCAGTTCTTC CASSPTRTSGSSYNEQFF
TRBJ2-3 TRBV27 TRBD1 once TGTGCCAGCAGTCAATGGGACAGGAGGACAGATACGCAGTATTTT CASSQWDRRTDTQYF
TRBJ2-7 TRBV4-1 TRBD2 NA TGCGCCAGCAGCCGGAGCACTAGCGGGAGTATCTACGAGCAGTACTTC CASSRSTSGSIYEQYF
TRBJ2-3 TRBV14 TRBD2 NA TGTGCCAGCAGCCATAAAACCGGGACTAGCGGGCTTAGCACAGATACGCAGTATTTT CASSHKTGTSGLSTDTQYF
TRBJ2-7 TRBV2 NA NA TGTGCCAGCAGGGGGAGGGGGTCCTACGAGCAGTACTTC CASRGRGSYEQYF
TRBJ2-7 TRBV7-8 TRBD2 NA TGTGCCAGCAGCTCCCCCTGGTGGGGGGCGGGAGGGACCTCCTACGAGCAGTACTTC CASSSPWWGAGGTSYEQYF
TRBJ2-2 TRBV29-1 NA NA TGCAGCGTGTCGGGACTCCCTAACGGCGGGGAGCTGTTTTTT CSVSGLPNGGELFF
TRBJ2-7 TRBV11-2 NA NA TGTGCCAGCAGCCCCAATAGCTACGAGCAGTACTTC CASSPNSYEQYF
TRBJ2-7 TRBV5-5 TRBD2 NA TGTGCCAGCAGCTTGGAAGGACTAGCCACCTCCTACGAGCAGTACTTC CASSLEGLATSYEQYF
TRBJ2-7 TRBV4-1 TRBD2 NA TGCGCCAGCAGCCAAGATAGCCGCAGGTCCCTAGCGGGCTACACGGGGTACGAGCAGTACTTC CASSQDSRRSLAGYTGYEQYF
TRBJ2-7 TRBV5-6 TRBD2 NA TGTGCCAGCAGCTCGAAGCGGGAGAGTTACTACGAGCAGTACTTC CASSSKRESYYEQYF
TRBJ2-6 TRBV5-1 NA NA TGCGCCAGCAGCCCGACAGGCTCTGGGGCCAACGTCCTGACTTTC CASSPTGSGANVLTF
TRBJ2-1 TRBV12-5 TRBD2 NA TGTGCTAGTGGGGAGGGACTAGCGGTCTACAATGAGCAGTTCTTC CASGEGLAVYNEQFF
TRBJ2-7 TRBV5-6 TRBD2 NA TGTGCCAGCAGCAGACCGGGACTAGCGGGAAGGTACGAGCAGTACTTC CASSRPGLAGRYEQYF
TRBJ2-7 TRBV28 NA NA TGTGCCAGCAGCCGTGGGACGCCCGAGCAGTACTTC CASSRGTPEQYF
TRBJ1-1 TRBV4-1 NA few TGCGCCAGCAGCCAAGGGGATGACACTGAAGCTTTCTTT CASSQGDDTEAFF